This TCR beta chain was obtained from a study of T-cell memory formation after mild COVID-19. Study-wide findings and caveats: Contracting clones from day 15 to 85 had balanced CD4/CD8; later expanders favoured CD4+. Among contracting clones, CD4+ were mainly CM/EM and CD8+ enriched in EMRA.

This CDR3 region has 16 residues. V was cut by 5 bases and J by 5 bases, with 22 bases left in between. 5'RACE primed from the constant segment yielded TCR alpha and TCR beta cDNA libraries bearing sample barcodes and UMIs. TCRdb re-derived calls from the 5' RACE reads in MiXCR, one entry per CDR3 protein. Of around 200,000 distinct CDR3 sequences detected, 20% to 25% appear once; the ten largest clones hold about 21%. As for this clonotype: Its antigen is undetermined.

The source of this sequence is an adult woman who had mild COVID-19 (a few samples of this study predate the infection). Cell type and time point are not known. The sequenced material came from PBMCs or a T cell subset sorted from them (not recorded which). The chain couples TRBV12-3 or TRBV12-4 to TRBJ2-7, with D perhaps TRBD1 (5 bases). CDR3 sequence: CASSPEQAQGSDEQYF. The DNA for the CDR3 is TGTGCCAGCAGTCCAGAACAGGCCCAGGGCAGCGACGAGCAGTACTTC.